This T cell receptor (beta chain) was captured in a study of blood T cells in healthy people across ages. Study as a whole: About one barcoded beta molecule per two T cells was captured by template switching.

CDR3 size: 15 residues. The germline V gene has CDR1 SGHTA and CDR2 FQGNSA. V shed 1 base and J shed 4 bases, with 13 bases lying between them. Each donor's blood draw was roughly 10 milliliters of peripheral blood. Samples each had at least 5 micrograms of total RNA extracted. A second PCR of roughly 7 to 11 cycles used a sample-barcoded 5' primer and a J-beta primer mix. Each cDNA molecule carried a tag from a template-switch adaptor that contained 12 random nucleotides. TCRdb re-analysed the 5' RACE reads in MiXCR, keeping a single row per CDR3 protein. The sample has roughly 800,000 distinct CDR3 sequences; about 36% are singletons.

The sample was blood. The sequence came from a young man in good health. V is TRBV7-2 and J is TRBJ1-2, with TRBD1 as a possible D gene (6 bases). CDR3 in amino acids: CASSLVLRTAYGYTF. The CDR3, as DNA: TGTGCCAGCAGCTTAGTTCTACGGACAGCCTATGGCTACACCTTC.